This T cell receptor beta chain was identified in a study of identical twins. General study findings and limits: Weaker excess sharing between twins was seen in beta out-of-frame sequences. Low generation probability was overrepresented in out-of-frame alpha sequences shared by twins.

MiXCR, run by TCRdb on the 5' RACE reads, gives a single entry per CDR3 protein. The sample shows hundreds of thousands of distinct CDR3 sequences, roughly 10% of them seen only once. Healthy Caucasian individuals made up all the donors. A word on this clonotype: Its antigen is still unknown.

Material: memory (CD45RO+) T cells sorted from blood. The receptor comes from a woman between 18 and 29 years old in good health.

The DNA for the CDR3 is TGCGCCAGCAGCTTGGACCCTCGTCGACAGGGAGTAGTTGGCTACACCTTC. It encodes CASSLDPRRQGVVGYTF. This chain links TRBV5-1 with TRBJ1-2; 7 bases line up with TRBD1. V lost 0 bases and J lost 7; bases outside the gene matches: 15. Germline V CDR1 and CDR2: SGHRS, YFSETQ. This CDR3 is built from 17 residues.